A single sample is the source of the 30 T cell receptor beta chains below, sequenced in a study of patients and donors after allogeneic stem cell transplantation. TCRdb reprocessed the RT-PCR reads with MiXCR, giving one entry per CDR3 protein. This table has roughly 960,000 distinct CDR3 sequences, 15% to 20% appearing once. The specimen was blood, either unsorted or a sorted T cell fraction (not recorded which). The receptor set was obtained from a human donor who was either an allogeneic HSCT recipient or a stem cell or donor lymphocyte infusion donor (not recorded which). It is not recorded whose cells these are; they may come from a transplant donor.

This sequence joins TRBV4-1 and TRBJ2-1, with a tentative D call TRBD2 (6 bases). Trimming removed 6 bases at V and 12 bases at J, with 12 bases between. The germline V gene encodes CDR1 MGHRA and CDR2 YSYEKL. The CDR3 loop spans 11 amino acids. Written as DNA, the CDR3 is TGCGCCAGCAGGGGGGGTGGGATGCAGTTCTTC. Encoded protein: CASRGGGMQFF.

The rearrangement joins TRBV12-3 or TRBV12-4 to TRBJ1-1, with 7 bases fitting TRBD1. After removal of 7 bases from V and 5 bases from J, the junction contained 10 bases not matched to a gene. This CDR3 has 14 residues. The chain's CDR3 is CASTADRVATEAFF. In nucleotides, the CDR3 is TGTGCCAGCACCGCTGACAGGGTGGCGACTGAAGCTTTCTTT.

The gene calls are TRBV5-1 and TRBJ2-1; perhaps TRBD2 as D (6 bases). The CDR3 covers 16 residues. Deletions cut 7 bases from V and 7 bases from J, with 24 bases between. Looked up from germline, CDR1 is SGHRS and CDR2 is YFSETQ. CDR3 sequence reads: CASFPGPGLKQNEQFF. In nucleotides, the CDR3 is TGCGCCAGCTTTCCCGGCCCGGGACTGAAACAAAATGAGCAGTTCTTC.

This clonotype has only a few counts. CDR3 sequence: CASSPTTDHAGEQFF. The CDR3, as DNA: TGTGCCAGCAGCCCGACCACGGACCACGCGGGTGAGCAGTTCTTC. This chain joins TRBV9 and TRBJ2-1; D is possibly TRBD2 (5 bases). The CDR3 loop spans 15 amino acids. CDR1 SGDLS and CDR2 YYNGEE come from the germline V gene. Trimming cost V 4 bases and J 9 bases, with 20 bases left between them.

This clonotype was found a few times. This sequence joins TRBV6-4 and TRBJ2-7; D might be TRBD1 (6 bases). Trimming shortened V by 5 bases and J by 0 bases, and 20 bases separated the two germline ends. CDR3 length: 17 residues. Germline-derived CDR1 and CDR2 are MRHNA and SNTAGT. CDR3 residues: CASSKPLWDTNSYEQYF. CDR3 coding DNA: TGTGCCAGCAGTAAACCCCTTTGGGACACAAACTCCTACGAGCAGTACTTC.

This clonotype was seen a handful of times. The chain links TRBV6-1 to TRBJ1-5; D might be TRBD1 (5 bases). The CDR3 is 11 amino acids. The V gene lost 6 bases and the J gene lost 11 bases, with 11 bases spanning the gap. Germline assignment: CDR1 MNHNS and CDR2 SASEGT. Here the CDR3 reads CASRAAGSQHF. For the CDR3, the DNA is TGTGCCAGCAGAGCAGCAGGGTCCCAGCATTTT.

V usage is TRBV29-1 and J usage is TRBJ1-4; D unresolved. With 3 bases removed from V and 7 bases from J, the gap between germline ends came to 6 bases. Germline CDR1 SQVTM, CDR2 ANQGSEA. This CDR3 region has 11 residues. As DNA, the CDR3 is TGCAGCGTTGAGAGGAGTGAAAAACTGTTTTTT. Translating gives CSVERSEKLFF.

This chain links TRBV5-6 with TRBJ2-1; 7 bases match TRBD2. Trimming at V came to 4 bases and at J to 5 bases, leaving 3 bases not matched to a gene. The CDR3 covers 13 residues. CDR1 and CDR2 (germline): SGHDT, YYEEEE. The CDR3 bases are TGTGCCAGCAGCCGGGGGGACGACAATGAGCAGTTCTTC. Amino acids: CASSRGDDNEQFF.

This clonotype has only a few counts. The chain has TRBV20-1 and TRBJ1-2; 9 nucleotides align to TRBD1. J was trimmed by 4 bases and V by 5 bases; bases with no gene match: 5. Germline CDR1 DFQATT, CDR2 SNEGSKA (reference sequence). The CDR3 has 13 amino acids. The CDR3 loop reads CSAGTGLTYGYTF. The CDR3 nucleotides are TGCAGTGCTGGGACAGGGTTGACCTATGGCTACACCTTC.

This clonotype was observed a handful of times. J is TRBJ2-7 and V is TRBV12-3 or TRBV12-4; D is perhaps TRBD1 (6 bases). V lost 6 bases, J lost 7 bases, and 13 bases lay in between. CDR3 size: 12 residues. CDR3 loop: CASSTGSGEQYF. CDR3 coding DNA: TGTGCCAGCAGCACAGGGTCGGGGGAGCAGTACTTC.

CDR3 bases: TGCGCCAGCAGCCAAGATGGTGCTAGCGGGACGAACAATGAGCAGTTCTTC. It yields the protein CASSQDGASGTNNEQFF. The chain couples TRBV4-1 to TRBJ2-1; 9 bases are a match to TRBD2. CDR1 is MGHRA and CDR2 is YSYEKL in the germline V gene. Trimming cost V 0 bases and J 5 bases; bases outside gene matches: 8. The CDR3 extends over 17 amino acids.

Only a few counts were recorded for this clonotype. The gene calls are TRBV5-6 and TRBJ2-3; 8 bases fit TRBD2. Losses at the gene ends were 4 bases for V and 0 bases for J; bases not matched to a gene: 7. Germline V CDR1 and CDR2: SGHDT, YYEEEE. This CDR3 has 16 residues. The chain's CDR3 is CASSLPGGLSTDTQYF. The CDR3 DNA follows: TGTGCCAGCAGCCTACCGGGGGGGCTTAGCACAGATACGCAGTATTTT.

This clonotype was picked up a small number of times. The V and J genes are TRBV4-3 and TRBJ2-2, with unresolved D. The CDR3 spans 16 residues. CDR1 is LGHNA, CDR2 YSLEER, per germline. V lost 2 bases and J lost 0, with 10 bases in between. The CDR3 here is CASSQLRITNTGELFF. The CDR3 DNA sequence: TGCGCCAGCAGCCAATTAAGGATCACGAACACCGGGGAGCTGTTTTTT.

The CDR3 spells CATSRENSRYGYTF. CDR3 bases: TGTGCCACCAGCAGAGAGAACTCTCGCTATGGCTACACCTTC. The chain joins TRBV15 to TRBJ1-2; D not resolved. CDR1 is LNHNV, CDR2 YYDKDF, per germline (reference sequence). The ends were cut back, 0 bases at V and 4 bases at J, with 9 bases in the middle. The CDR3 spans 14 residues. The entire variable domain, with the rest obtained from reference TRBV15 and TRBJ1-2, is as follows: DAMVIQNPRYQVTQFGKPVTLSCSQTLNHNVMYWYQQKSSQAPKLLFHYYDKDFNNEADTPDNFQSRRPNTSFCFLDIRSPGLGDTAMYLCATSRENSRYGYTFGSGTRLTVV.

The chain uses TRBV12-3 or TRBV12-4 and TRBJ2-1; D remains unclear. The CDR3 is 14 amino acids. V lost 1 base to trimming and J lost 10 bases, with 14 bases between them. The CDR3 here is CASSLGRSNQEQFF. Here the CDR3 DNA reads TGTGCCAGCAGTTTAGGCCGATCAAACCAGGAGCAGTTCTTC.

The sample holds a few counts of this clonotype. The gene calls are TRBV4-3 and TRBJ2-3; D may be TRBD1 or TRBD2 (5 bases each). The CDR3 sequence is 16 residues long. Between the trimmed V and J ends, which lost 0 bases and 2 bases, there was a span of 12 bases. CDR1 LGHNA and CDR2 YSLEER come from the germline V gene. For the CDR3, the DNA is TGCGCCAGCAGCCAAGATAGGTGGGGGATCACAGATACGCAGTATTTT. Its protein product is CASSQDRWGITDTQYF.

This clonotype appeared a few times. This chain joins TRBV29-1 and TRBJ2-3; D is possibly TRBD2 (6 bases). This CDR3 has 14 residues. Looked up from germline, CDR1 is SQVTM and CDR2 is ANQGSEA. Trimming left V 8 bases short and J 0 bases short, with 15 bases between. CDR3 in amino acids: CSSRWAGSTDTQYF. For the CDR3, the DNA is TGCAGCTCAAGGTGGGCGGGAAGCACAGATACGCAGTATTTT.

The DNA of the CDR3 is TGCAGCGTTGAAGAAAGGTTAGGTTCGGCAGGGCGGACCTCTAACTATGGCTACACCTTC. Its translation: CSVEERLGSAGRTSNYGYTF. V usage is TRBV29-1 and J usage is TRBJ1-2; TRBD1 is a possible D gene (5 bases). V lost 0 bases to trimming and J lost 0 bases, with 26 bases between them. Germline loops: CDR1 SQVTM, CDR2 ANQGSEA. CDR3 length: 20 amino acids.

In its sample, this clonotype was seen a few times. In DNA form, the CDR3 reads TGTGCCAGCAGTCCCCGGGACAGGGGTTCACCCCTCCACTTT. Protein product: CASSPRDRGSPLHF. This chain joins TRBV12-3 or TRBV12-4 and TRBJ1-6; 10 bases fit TRBD1. The V and J ends lost 5 bases and 9 bases, in that order; junction bases with no gene match: 4. The CDR3 extends over 14 amino acids.

This chain joins TRBV3-1 and TRBJ2-1; D gene unclear. Germline V CDR1 and CDR2: LGHDT, YNNKEL (reference sequence). This CDR3 spans 14 amino acids. Trimming removed 1 base at V and 3 bases at J, with 7 bases between. In nucleotides, the CDR3 is TGTGCCAGCAGCCAAGGAGAAGTCTACAATGAGCAGTTCTTC. Translation gives CASSQGEVYNEQFF.

This sequence joins TRBV12-3 or TRBV12-4 and TRBJ2-3, with no clear D. V dropped 5 bases and J dropped 0 bases, with 21 bases sitting between them. The CDR3 totals 18 residues. DNA of the CDR3: TGTGCCAGCAGTCTGTTTCAGAAACCGGCCAGTAGCACAGATACGCAGTATTTT. Protein product: CASSLFQKPASSTDTQYF.

Many counts were recorded for this clonotype. V gene TRBV20-1 combines with J gene TRBJ1-5, with no clear D. CDR3 length: 11 amino acids. Trimming took off 3 bases at V and 7 bases at J, with 7 bases between the two ends. Germline V CDR1 and CDR2: DFQATT, SNEGSKA (reference sequence). CDR3 DNA sequence: TGCAGTGCTAGGGTTGGACAGCCCCAGCATTTT. Translated, it gives CSARVGQPQHF.

The chain combines TRBV25-1 with TRBJ1-3, with TRBD1 identical over 10 bases. The germline CDR1 and CDR2 sequences are MGHDK and SYGVNS. The ends lost 6 bases at V and 3 bases at J; junction bases unmatched: 5. The CDR3 loop spans 15 amino acids. CDR3 amino acids: CASRETGGHGNTIYF. For the CDR3, the DNA is TGTGCCAGCAGGGAGACAGGGGGCCATGGAAACACCATATATTTT.

This clonotype has only a few counts. This chain joins TRBV12-3 or TRBV12-4 and TRBJ1-1; tentatively, D is TRBD1 (5 bases). The V gene lost 7 bases and the J gene lost 1 base, with 13 bases spanning the gap. This CDR3 has 14 amino acids. CDR3 coding DNA: TGTGCCAGCACCGAACGGAGGGGGAACACTGAAGCTTTCTTT. It yields the protein CASTERRGNTEAFF.

This clonotype was counted only a few times. The chain couples TRBV20-1 to TRBJ1-1, with D tentatively TRBD1 (5 bases). Looked up from germline, CDR1 is DFQATT and CDR2 is SNEGSKA (reference sequence). CDR3 length: 16 amino acids. V lost 2 bases and J 0 bases, leaving 16 bases between the germline ends. The DNA of the CDR3 is TGCAGTGCTAGACGGGCACACCCGGGGGTGAACACTGAAGCTTTCTTT. Encoded protein: CSARRAHPGVNTEAFF.

This clonotype turned up a few times. J is TRBJ1-2 and V is TRBV20-1; D gene ambiguous. The germline V and J ends were trimmed by 0 bases and 4 bases, with 12 bases remaining between them. Germline V CDR1 and CDR2: DFQATT, SNEGSKA (reference sequence). The length of the CDR3 is 14 residues. The CDR3 reads CSARDPEEIYGYTF. The CDR3 coding sequence is TGCAGTGCTAGAGATCCCGAGGAGATCTATGGCTACACCTTC.

This clonotype was detected ten times or more. The chain joins TRBV11-1 to TRBJ2-5, with D tentatively TRBD1 or TRBD2 (5 bases each). The CDR3 consists of 15 residues. In germline, CDR1 is SGHAT, CDR2 FQDESV (reference sequence). The V gene lost 4 bases and the J gene lost 4 bases, with 16 bases spanning the gap. The CDR3: CASSWDEGFVETQYF. CDR3 in DNA: TGTGCCAGCAGCTGGGACGAGGGGTTTGTAGAGACCCAGTACTTC.

The rearrangement uses TRBV10-2 and TRBJ2-1; D is undetermined. Trimming removed 5 bases from V and 8 bases from J, with 4 bases in between. Germline V gene sequence: CDR1 WSHSY, CDR2 SAAADI. CDR3 length: 10 residues. CDR3: CASSTYEQFF. The CDR3 coding sequence is TGCGCCAGCAGTACGTATGAGCAGTTCTTC.

The genes are TRBV5-1 and TRBJ2-3, with D perhaps being TRBD1 or TRBD2 (6 bases each). Germline V gene data show CDR1 as SGHRS and CDR2 as YFSETQ. The CDR3 is made up of 14 amino acids. Trimming removed 4 bases from V and 3 bases from J, with 12 bases in between. CDR3 DNA: TGCGCCAGCAGCGACAGGAGGGAGACAGATACGCAGTATTTT. Translated: CASSDRRETDTQYF.

This clonotype has a handful of counts. The genes are TRBV19 and TRBJ2-1; 11 bases match TRBD2. Germline values: CDR1 LNHDA, CDR2 SQIVND (reference sequence). The CDR3 is 15 residues long. V shed 10 bases and J 3 bases; nucleotides not matched to a gene: 8. CDR3 sequence (DNA): TGTGCCACGGCACCACTAGCGGGGGTCTACAATGAGCAGTTCTTC. This translates into CATAPLAGVYNEQFF.